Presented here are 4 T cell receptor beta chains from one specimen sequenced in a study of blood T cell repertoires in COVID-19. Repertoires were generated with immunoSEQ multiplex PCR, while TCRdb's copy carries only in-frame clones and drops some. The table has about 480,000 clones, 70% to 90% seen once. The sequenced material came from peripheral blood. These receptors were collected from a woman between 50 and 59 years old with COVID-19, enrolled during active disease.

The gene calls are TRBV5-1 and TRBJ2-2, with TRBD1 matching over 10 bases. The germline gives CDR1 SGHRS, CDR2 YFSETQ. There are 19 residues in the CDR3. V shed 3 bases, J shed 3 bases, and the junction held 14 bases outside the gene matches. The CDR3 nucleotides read TGCGCCAGCAGCTGGGGCCGGGACAGGGGCATAGATTACACCGGGGAGCTGTTTTTT. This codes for CASSWGRDRGIDYTGELFF.

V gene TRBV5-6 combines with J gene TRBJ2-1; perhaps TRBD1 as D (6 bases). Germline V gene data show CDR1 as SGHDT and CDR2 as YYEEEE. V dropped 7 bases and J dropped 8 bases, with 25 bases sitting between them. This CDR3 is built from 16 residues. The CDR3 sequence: CASLTMRQAPGDEQFF. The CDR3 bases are TGTGCCAGCCTCACCATGAGGCAGGCCCCAGGGGATGAGCAGTTCTTC.

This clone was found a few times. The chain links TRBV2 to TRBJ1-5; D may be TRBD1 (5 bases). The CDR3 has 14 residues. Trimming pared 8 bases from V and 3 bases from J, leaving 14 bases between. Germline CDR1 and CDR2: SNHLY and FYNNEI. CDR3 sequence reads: CASGDGGTNQPQHF. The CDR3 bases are TGTGCCAGCGGGGACGGGGGTACCAATCAGCCCCAGCATTTT.

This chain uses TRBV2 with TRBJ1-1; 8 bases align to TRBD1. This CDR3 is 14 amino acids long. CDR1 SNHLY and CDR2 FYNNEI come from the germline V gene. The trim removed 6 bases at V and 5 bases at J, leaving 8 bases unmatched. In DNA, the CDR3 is TGTGCCAGCAGCCTAGACAGGGGTTGGACTGAAGCTTTCTTT. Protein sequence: CASSLDRGWTEAFF. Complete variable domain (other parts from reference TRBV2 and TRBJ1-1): EPEVTQTPSHQVTQMGQEVILRCVPISNHLYFYWYRQILGQKVEFLVSFYNNEISEKSEIFDDQFSVERPDGSNFTLKIRSTKLEDSAMYFCASSLDRGWTEAFFGQGTRLTVV.